These T cell receptor beta chains were read from a single sample in a study of shared clonotypes between healthy human individuals. Profiling relied on immunoSEQ multiplex PCR, and the TCRdb table lists in-frame clones only, not all of them. The table shows approximately 980,000 clones, with approximately 76% occurring only once. Sequenced: memory CD4+ T cells sorted from blood. The source of these receptors is a man aged 18 to 29 in good health. The conserved cysteine and the conserved F or W are not part of the CDR3 here. The order of the fields is CDR3 protein, J gene, V gene.

ASSLTGTGANNEQF	TRBJ2-1	TRBV4-2
ASSLSDSPYNEQF	TRBJ2-1	TRBV5-1
ASSRNRVKLGTDTQY	TRBJ2-3	TRBV14
AIAGTDYTEAF	TRBJ1-1	TRBV10-3
ASSLSRTGTYPYGYT	TRBJ1-2	TRBV5-6
ASRGLAGGTDTQY	TRBJ2-3	TRBV11-2
ASSFMPAPGD	TRBJ2-3	TRBV2
ASSEGRGQPQH	TRBJ1-5	TRBV6-1
ASSSTGVGTEAF	TRBJ1-1	TRBV7-3
ASSLRPGQGIDEQF	TRBJ2-1	TRBV4-3
ASSLGGAGGNTIY	TRBJ1-3	TRBV5-4
ASKYSWGEKLF	TRBJ1-4	TRBV27
ASSTPGGWDTEAF	TRBJ1-1	TRBV27
ASSPLAASYEQY	TRBJ2-7	TRBV7-2
ASMEGQGDNQPQH	TRBJ1-5	TRBV28
ASGTSYNEQF	TRBJ2-1	TRBV28
ASSLATGGLRETQY	TRBJ2-5	TRBV5-1
ASSYPSGRKTDTQY	TRBJ2-3	TRBV6-6
ASSVGSEGGTQY	TRBJ2-3	TRBV9
ASTPTSGPGDTGELF	TRBJ2-2	TRBV5-4
ASSQDRPGLAGAEQY	TRBJ2-7	TRBV4-1
ASSFRLPTRAEAF	TRBJ1-1	TRBV27
ASSLVSNTGELF	TRBJ2-2	TRBV11-2
ASSPGTGAQGSPLH	TRBJ1-6	TRBV5-4
AWIRREAHEQY	TRBJ2-7	TRBV30
ASSLVGQIKETQY	TRBJ2-5	TRBV5-1
ASSVAGTGGVNYGYT	TRBJ1-2	TRBV9
ASSGREGYGGELF	TRBJ2-2	TRBV6-1
ASSYTGTEGTEAF	TRBJ1-1	TRBV6-5